This is a list of T cell receptor beta chains from one sample in a study of T cells in Graves' hyperthyroidism and ophthalmopathy. MiXCR, run by TCRdb on the multiplex PCR reads, gives a single entry per CDR3 protein. The repertoire has hundreds of thousands of distinct CDR3 sequences, about 38% of them found once; the top ten carry approximately 10%. Material: blood. The receptors stem from a man younger than 30 with Graves' hyperthyroidism. Each CDR3 is given with its conserved first and last residue. The D gene is left open where the match is weak. Clone size is stated in some rows and not others, as once, few, many or a class when expanded.

size | J | V | D | DNA | CDR3
many | TRBJ2-5 | TRBV7-8 | - | TGTGCCAGCAGCGCCGGGACGCAAGAGACCCAGTACTTC | CASSAGTQETQYF
- | TRBJ1-1 | TRBV7-9 | - | TGTGCCAGCAGCCAGAACTCCCGGGGGGACACTGAAGCTTTCTTT | CASSQNSRGDTEAFF
- | TRBJ2-6 | TRBV29-1 | TRBD1 | TGCAGCGTTTCTACAGGGGACTCTGGGGCCAACGTCCTGACTTTC | CSVSTGDSGANVLTF
many | TRBJ1-6 | TRBV5-1 | - | TGCGCCAGCAGTGTGGAGCAGGGCGGGTCACCCCTCCACTTT | CASSVEQGGSPLHF
- | TRBJ2-6 | TRBV7-8 | TRBD1 | TGTGCCAGCAGCTCCGGGACAGGCGTTCTCTCTGGGGCCAACGTCCTGACTTTC | CASSSGTGVLSGANVLTF
- | TRBJ1-1 | TRBV10-3 | TRBD1 | TGTGCCAGCAGTTTTGGGTTCGGGACAGAAAACACTGAAGCTTTCTTT | CASSFGFGTENTEAFF
- | TRBJ1-1 | TRBV5-1 | TRBD1 | TGCGCCAGCAGCTTGGTCAGGGGGGGGGCTGAAGCTTTCTTT | CASSLVRGGAEAFF
- | TRBJ1-6 | TRBV12-3/TRBV12-4 | - | TGTGCCAGCAGTTTGGTCAGGGAAAATTCACCCCTCCACTTT | CASSLVRENSPLHF
- | TRBJ2-5 | TRBV25-1 | TRBD1 | TGTGCCAGCAGCCCGACAGGGCTAAAGCAGACCCAGTACTTC | CASSPTGLKQTQYF
- | TRBJ2-7 | TRBV20-1 | - | TGCAGTGCTAGAGATCGACCAGCGGCCTCCTACGAGCAGTACTTC | CSARDRPAASYEQYF
once | TRBJ2-7 | TRBV7-2 | - | TGTGCCAGCAGCCAAGCAATCGGGGAGCAGTACTTC | CASSQAIGEQYF
- | TRBJ2-5 | TRBV6-1 | TRBD2 | TGTGCCAGCAGTAGGGGACTAGACCAAGAGACCCAGTACTTC | CASSRGLDQETQYF
few | TRBJ1-2 | TRBV4-1 | TRBD1 | TGCGCCAGCAGCCAGACAGGGGGCTCTACCTATGGCTACACCTTC | CASSQTGGSTYGYTF
once | TRBJ1-2 | TRBV9 | - | TGTGCCAGCAGCGTAGTAGGCTATGGCTACACCTTC | CASSVVGYGYTF
many | TRBJ1-1 | TRBV15 | - | TGTGCCACCAGCAGAGGACAGGCCTTGAACACTGAAGCTTTCTTT | CATSRGQALNTEAFF
- | TRBJ2-7 | TRBV9 | - | TGTGCCAGCAGTCAAGCCCGGACGGTCACCTACGAGCAGTACTTC | CASSQARTVTYEQYF
- | TRBJ1-3 | TRBV7-9 | - | TGTACCAGCAGCCCCCGAGACGGAGGAAACACCATATATTTT | CTSSPRDGGNTIYF
- | TRBJ1-4 | TRBV2 | - | TGTGCCAGCAGTGAAGAACTGTTTTTT | CASSEELFF
- | TRBJ1-2 | TRBV7-9 | TRBD1 | TGTGCCAGCAGCCCAACGACAGGGGAGAACTATGGCTACACCTTC | CASSPTTGENYGYTF
many | TRBJ2-7 | TRBV7-9 | - | TGTGCCAGCAGTCATTACTACTCCTACGAGCAGTACTTC | CASSHYYSYEQYF
few | TRBJ2-2 | TRBV12-3/TRBV12-4 | - | TGTGCCAGCAGTTTAGCGTTGCGGGCGAACACCGGGGAGCTGTTTTTT | CASSLALRANTGELFF
many | TRBJ2-7 | TRBV7-9 | - | TGTGCCAGCAGCCTCCTAGGGCACTACGAGCAGTACTTC | CASSLLGHYEQYF
many | TRBJ1-1 | TRBV20-1 | - | TGCAGTGCTAGAATTTCGGACCCAGAAGCTTTCTTT | CSARISDPEAFF
- | TRBJ2-7 | TRBV6-5 | - | TGTGCCAGCAGTTACTCGACGGGGGCCTACGAGCAGTACTTC | CASSYSTGAYEQYF
- | TRBJ2-2 | TRBV12-3/TRBV12-4 | - | TGTGCCAGCAGAACCGGAACAGGGTATACCGGGGAGCTGTTTTTT | CASRTGTGYTGELFF
- | TRBJ1-1 | TRBV5-1 | - | TGCGCCAGCAGCTTGGCAGGGCAAGGGGCCACTGAAGCTTTCTTT | CASSLAGQGATEAFF
- | TRBJ2-5 | TRBV20-1 | TRBD2 | TGCAGTGCTAGCCAGAGACTAGCGGGACGACAGACCCAGTACTTC | CSASQRLAGRQTQYF
- | TRBJ2-7 | TRBV20-1 | - | TGCAGTGCCCAAGACACGGACAAATCCTACTACGAGCAGTACTTC | CSAQDTDKSYYEQYF
- | TRBJ2-2 | TRBV9 | - | TGTGCCAGCAGCCCGCGATACACCGGGGAGCTGTTTTTT | CASSPRYTGELFF
many | TRBJ1-5 | TRBV2 | - | TGTGCCAGCAAGGATCAGTCATTAAGGATGGGGCAGCCCCAGCATTTT | CASKDQSLRMGQPQHF
- | TRBJ1-5 | TRBV24-1 | - | TGTGCCACCAGGGGACCGGAGAGGCCCCAGCATTTT | CATRGPERPQHF
few | TRBJ2-5 | TRBV2 | - | TGTGCCAGCAGTAGATCAAGGGGTGGAGAGACCCAGTACTTC | CASSRSRGGETQYF
- | TRBJ1-5 | TRBV6-6 | - | TGTGCCAGCAGTTACTCCACAGGGAGCGGTCAGCCCCAGCATTTT | CASSYSTGSGQPQHF
- | TRBJ1-2 | TRBV11-2 | - | TGTGCCAGCAGCTTAGATTCGGGGTCCTATGGCTACACCTTC | CASSLDSGSYGYTF
many | TRBJ2-7 | TRBV9 | TRBD1 | TGTGCCAGCAGCGTAGGACAGGGTGCGTCCTACGAGCAGTACTTC | CASSVGQGASYEQYF
- | TRBJ2-5 | TRBV20-1 | TRBD1 | TGCAGTGCTAGAGACACCCAGCTACTACGACAGGGGGCCGGCGAGACCCAGTACTTC | CSARDTQLLRQGAGETQYF
many | TRBJ1-2 | TRBV29-1 | - | TGCAGCGTTGTGAGGCCCGAGGATGGCTACACCTTC | CSVVRPEDGYTF
- | TRBJ1-5 | TRBV6-5 | TRBD1 | TGTGCCAGCAGTTCCGGACAGGGGCTCGGTCAGCCCCAGCATTTT | CASSSGQGLGQPQHF
- | TRBJ2-5 | TRBV3-1 | - | TGTGCCAGCAGCCAATTCGACATTCAAGAGACCCAGTACTTC | CASSQFDIQETQYF
- | TRBJ2-7 | TRBV7-8 | TRBD2 | TGTGCCAGCAGTCTATACCGGGACTACGTATACGAGCAGTACTTC | CASSLYRDYVYEQYF
- | TRBJ2-2 | TRBV5-1 | TRBD1 | TGCGCCAGCACGGTTGGACAGGGGGCGTTCGGGGAGCTGTTTTTT | CASTVGQGAFGELFF
- | TRBJ2-1 | TRBV25-1 | - | TGTGCCAGCAGACAGATTGGTGAGCAGTTCTTC | CASRQIGEQFF
- | TRBJ2-7 | TRBV20-1 | - | TGCAGTGCTAGAAAGCAGGCGATCTACGAGCAGTACTTC | CSARKQAIYEQYF
- | TRBJ1-4 | TRBV15 | - | TGTGCCACCAGCAGCCACTCAGATGCAACTAATGAAAAACTGTTTTTT | CATSSHSDATNEKLFF
few | TRBJ2-5 | TRBV7-9 | TRBD2 | TGTGCCAGCAGCTTAGCGCGGGGGGGGCGAGAGACCCAGTACTTC | CASSLARGGRETQYF
- | TRBJ1-4 | TRBV15 | - | TGTGCCACCAGCAGAGATAAGGGTTTT | CATSRDKGF
- | TRBJ2-7 | TRBV29-1 | TRBD2 | TGCAGCGTTGCAGCCAGCAGCTATGCCGGGGGGGGCCCCTACGAGCAGTACTTC | CSVAASSYAGGGPYEQYF
few | TRBJ2-7 | TRBV12-3/TRBV12-4 | TRBD2 | TGTGCCAGCAGTTTCGGTAGCGGGAGGTTTTACGAGCAGTACTTC | CASSFGSGRFYEQYF
- | TRBJ2-2 | TRBV19 | TRBD2 | TGTGCCAGTAGTCTGGATTGGACTAGCGGGACCAACACCGGGGAGCTGTTTTTT | CASSLDWTSGTNTGELFF
many | TRBJ1-6 | TRBV12-3/TRBV12-4 | - | TGTGCCAGCAGTTTAAGCTGGAATTCACCCCTCCACTTT | CASSLSWNSPLHF
many | TRBJ2-7 | TRBV29-1 | - | TGCAGCGTTGCTGGACGGAGCACCTACGAGCAGTACTTC | CSVAGRSTYEQYF
few | TRBJ1-4 | TRBV19 | - | TGTGCCACCGACAGTCCCGGGTATGGGGGAAAACTGTTTTTT | CATDSPGYGGKLFF
- | TRBJ2-2 | TRBV2 | - | TGTGCCAGCAGAAAACAGGGATCGAACACCGGGGAGCTGTTTTTT | CASRKQGSNTGELFF
few | TRBJ2-5 | TRBV5-5 | - | TGTGCCAGCAGCGGATACAGAGGGGAGACCCAGTACTTC | CASSGYRGETQYF
- | TRBJ1-4 | TRBV12-3/TRBV12-4 | - | TGTGCCAGCAGGGGAAGGTCAGGGGAAAAACTGTTTTTT | CASRGRSGEKLFF